This passage covers 10 T cell receptor beta chains from one sample sequenced in a study of blood T cell repertoires in COVID-19. Using immunoSEQ multiplex PCR, the repertoire was profiled, and TCRdb retains in-frame clones only, with some absent. Of 200,000 to 250,000 clones listed, around nine tenths were seen once; the top ten hold approximately 3.5%. Input material: PBMCs or T cells enriched from blood (not recorded which). All receptors derive from a woman in her 30s who had been exposed to COVID-19.

A word on this clone: A much larger clone differs by one base, so this may be a read error. Other DNA sequences in this sample translate to the same CDR3. The J gene is TRBJ2-7, the V gene TRBV5-1, with 7 bases fitting TRBD1. With 0 bases clipped from V and 4 bases from J, the junction kept 1 base outside the gene matches. The CDR3 extends over 13 amino acids. Germline-derived CDR1 and CDR2 are SGHRS and YFSETQ. DNA of the CDR3: TGCGCCAGCAGCTTGGCACAGGGGTACGAGCAGTACTTC. Translated, it gives CASSLAQGYEQYF.

The chain is built from TRBV30 and TRBJ2-1, with 8 bases fitting TRBD2. Germline CDR1 and CDR2: GTSNPN and SVGIG (reference sequence). V lost 3 bases and J lost 15; bases outside the gene matches: 7. The CDR3 is made up of 11 amino acids. For the CDR3, the DNA is TGTGCCTGGAGAAACGGACTAGCAGCGTTCTTC. It translates to CAWRNGLAAFF.

Worth noting for this clone: Distinct nucleotide sequences in the sample also encode this CDR3. The J gene is TRBJ2-7, the V gene TRBV29-1; D is uncertain. The CDR3 totals 13 residues. V lost 6 bases, J lost 0 bases, and 12 bases lay in between. The germline gives CDR1 SQVTM, CDR2 ANQGSEA. CDR3 nucleotide sequence: TGCAGCGTCTCCGGCGGCAGCTCCTACGAGCAGTACTTC. This encodes CSVSGGSSYEQYF.

J is TRBJ1-1 and V is TRBV29-1; TRBD1 agrees at 8 bases. Unmatched junction bases numbered 7, after V lost 2 bases and J lost 5 bases. Per the germline V gene, CDR1 is SQVTM and CDR2 is ANQGSEA. This CDR3 spans 14 amino acids. The CDR3 nucleotides are TGCAGCGTTGAAAAGACAGGGGAGGGTACTGAAGCTTTCTTT. It is translated as CSVEKTGEGTEAFF.

The chain has TRBV29-1 and TRBJ2-5, with TRBD2 matching 15 bases. V shed 1 base and J 5 bases; nucleotides not matched to a gene: 11. The CDR3 runs to 18 residues. Per germline, CDR1 SQVTM and CDR2 ANQGSEA. The CDR3 reads CSVEASRTSGRALETQYF. Here the CDR3 DNA reads TGCAGCGTTGAAGCAAGTAGGACTAGCGGGAGGGCCTTGGAGACCCAGTACTTC. The variable domain in full, with the rest retrieved from reference TRBV29-1 and TRBJ2-5, is SAVISQKPSRDICQRGTSLTIQCQVDSQVTMMFWYRQQPGQSLTLIATANQGSEATYESGFVIDKFPISRPNLTFSTLTVSNMSPEDSSIYLCSVEASRTSGRALETQYFGPGTRLLVL.

The rearrangement links TRBV2 to TRBJ2-5; 7 bases are a match to TRBD2. In germline, CDR1 is SNHLY, CDR2 FYNNEI. V lost 6 bases to trimming and J lost 5 bases; unmatched junction nucleotides: 9. This CDR3 is 14 amino acids long. DNA of the CDR3: TGTGCCAGCAGGCCGAGTGGGGGAGGGGAGACCCAGTACTTC. Translation: CASRPSGGGETQYF.

The V call is TRBV4-1, the J call TRBJ2-3, with TRBD2 identical over 10 bases. V gave up 5 bases and J gave up 2 bases; unmatched junction bases: 4. Looked up from germline, CDR1 is MGHRA and CDR2 is YSYEKL. This CDR3 is 15 amino acids long. Here the CDR3 reads CASSISGRATDTQYF. The CDR3, as DNA: TGCGCCAGCAGCATCAGCGGGAGGGCCACAGATACGCAGTATTTT.

The rearrangement joins TRBV24-1 to TRBJ2-5; 7 bases map to TRBD1. The germline V gene has CDR1 KGHDR and CDR2 SFDVKD. There are 13 residues in the CDR3. J lost 3 bases, V lost 5 bases, and 2 bases had no gene match. The chain's CDR3 is CATSVTGEETQYF. The CDR3 DNA reads TGTGCCACCAGTGTCACAGGGGAAGAGACCCAGTACTTC.

The V and J genes are TRBV12-5 and TRBJ2-1; 8 bases match TRBD1. There are 14 residues in the CDR3. With 6 bases clipped from V and 7 bases from J, the junction kept 8 bases outside the gene matches. CDR1 LGHNT and CDR2 FRNRAP come from the germline V gene. The chain's CDR3 is CASGRGDRINEQFF. The CDR3 nucleotides are TGTGCTAGTGGCCGAGGGGACAGGATAAATGAGCAGTTCTTC.

Concerning this clone itself: The sample holds other DNA sequences that translate to the same CDR3. V usage is TRBV6-5 and J usage is TRBJ1-4; 9 bases align to TRBD1. This CDR3 has 15 amino acids. Looked up from germline, CDR1 is MNHEY and CDR2 is SVGAGI. V gave up 6 bases and J gave up 3 bases; unmatched junction bases: 5. For the CDR3, the DNA is TGTGCCAGCAGCCCCACAGGGGGCTCTAATGAAAAACTGTTTTTT. This sequence encodes CASSPTGGSNEKLFF.